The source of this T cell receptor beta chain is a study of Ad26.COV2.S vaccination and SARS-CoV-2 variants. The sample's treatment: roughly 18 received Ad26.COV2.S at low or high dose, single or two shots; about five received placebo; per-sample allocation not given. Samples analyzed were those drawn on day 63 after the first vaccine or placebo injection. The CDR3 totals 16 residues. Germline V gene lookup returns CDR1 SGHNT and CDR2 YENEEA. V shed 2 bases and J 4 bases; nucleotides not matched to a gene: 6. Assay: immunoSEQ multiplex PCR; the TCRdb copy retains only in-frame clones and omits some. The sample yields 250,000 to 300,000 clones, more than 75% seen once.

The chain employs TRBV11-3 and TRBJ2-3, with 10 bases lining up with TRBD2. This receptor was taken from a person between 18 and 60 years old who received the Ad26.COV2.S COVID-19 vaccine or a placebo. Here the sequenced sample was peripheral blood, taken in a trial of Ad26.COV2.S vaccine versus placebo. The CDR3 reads CASSLSPSGGSDTQYF. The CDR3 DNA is TGTGCCAGCAGCTTATCCCCTAGCGGGGGATCAGATACGCAGTATTTT.